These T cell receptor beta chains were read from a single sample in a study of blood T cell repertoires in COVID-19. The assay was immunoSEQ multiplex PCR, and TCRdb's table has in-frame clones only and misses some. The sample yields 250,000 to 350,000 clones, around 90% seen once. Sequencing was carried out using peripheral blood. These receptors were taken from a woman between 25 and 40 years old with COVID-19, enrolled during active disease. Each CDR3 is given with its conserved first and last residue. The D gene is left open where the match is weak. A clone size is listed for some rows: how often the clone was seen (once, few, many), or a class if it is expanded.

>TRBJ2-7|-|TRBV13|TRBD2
CASSPGLAGGYEQYF
TGTGCCAGCAGCCCAGGACTAGCGGGAGGCTACGAGCAGTACTTC
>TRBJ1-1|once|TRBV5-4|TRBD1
CASSVTGTANTEAFF
TGTGCCAGCAGCGTAACCGGGACAGCGAACACTGAAGCTTTCTTT
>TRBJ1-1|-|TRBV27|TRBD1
CASTPGQGTNTEAFF
TGTGCCAGCACGCCGGGACAGGGGACGAACACTGAAGCTTTCTTT
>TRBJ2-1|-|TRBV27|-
CASKLQGSYNEQFF
TGTGCCAGCAAATTACAGGGCTCCTACAATGAGCAGTTCTTC
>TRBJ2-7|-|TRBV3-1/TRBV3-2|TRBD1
CASSPWDSSYEQYF
TGTGCCAGCAGCCCATGGGACAGCTCCTACGAGCAGTACTTC
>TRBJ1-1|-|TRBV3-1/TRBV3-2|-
CASSRAGTTNTEAFF
TGTGCCAGCAGCCGAGCCGGGACAACTAACACTGAAGCTTTCTTT
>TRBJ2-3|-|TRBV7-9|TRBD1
CASSARGQGNIGTQYF
TGTGCCAGCAGCGCCCGGGGACAGGGTAATATAGGTACGCAGTATTTT
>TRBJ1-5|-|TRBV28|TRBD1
CASSSLGQGKRDQPQHF
TGTGCCAGCAGTTCCCTGGGACAGGGGAAAAGGGATCAGCCCCAGCATTTT
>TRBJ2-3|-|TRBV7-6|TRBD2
CASSLGAGGGTDTQYF
TGTGCCAGCAGCTTAGGGGCCGGGGGGGGTACAGATACGCAGTATTTT
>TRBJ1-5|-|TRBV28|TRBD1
CASSPRTGVEDQPQHF
TGTGCCAGCAGTCCGCGGACAGGGGTTGAGGATCAGCCCCAGCATTTT
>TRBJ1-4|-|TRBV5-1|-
CASSPSGMANEKLFF
TGCGCCAGCAGCCCCTCCGGGATGGCTAATGAAAAACTGTTTTTT
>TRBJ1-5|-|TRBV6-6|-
CASSYSKDMGNQPQHF
TGTGCCAGCAGTTACTCGAAGGACATGGGCAATCAGCCCCAGCATTTT
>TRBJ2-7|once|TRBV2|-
CASSASEQYF
TGTGCCAGCAGTGCTAGCGAGCAGTACTTC
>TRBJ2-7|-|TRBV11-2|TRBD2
CASSLVAGLAGEQYF
TGTGCCAGCAGCTTAGTAGCCGGACTAGCGGGAGAGCAGTACTTC
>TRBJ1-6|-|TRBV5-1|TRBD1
CASSPRGQENSPLHF
TGCGCCAGCAGCCCGAGGGGACAGGAGAATTCACCCCTCCACTTT
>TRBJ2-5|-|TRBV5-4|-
CASSLVSVQETQYF
TGTGCCAGCAGCTTGGTGTCAGTTCAAGAGACCCAGTACTTC
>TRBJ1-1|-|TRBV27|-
CASSPRQVNTEAFF
TGTGCCAGCAGTCCTCGACAGGTGAACACTGAAGCTTTCTTT
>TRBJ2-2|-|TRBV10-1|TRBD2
CASSDSGTNTGELFF
TGCGCCAGCAGCGATAGCGGGACTAACACCGGGGAGCTGTTTTTT
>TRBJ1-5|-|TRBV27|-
CASSSTASYELPQHF
TGTGCCAGCAGTTCGACAGCCTCGTATGAGTTGCCCCAGCATTTT
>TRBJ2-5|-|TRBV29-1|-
CSVAITGGETQYF
TGCAGCGTGGCCATCACAGGAGGGGAGACCCAGTACTTC
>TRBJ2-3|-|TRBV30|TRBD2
CAWSRGREGTQYF
TGTGCCTGGAGTCGTGGACGGGAGGGTACGCAGTATTTT
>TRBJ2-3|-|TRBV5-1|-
CASSLGRDPDTQYF
TGCGCCAGCAGCTTGGGCCGGGATCCCGATACGCAGTATTTT
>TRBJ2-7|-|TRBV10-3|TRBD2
CAISESNGRASYEQYF
TGTGCCATCAGTGAGTCGAACGGGAGGGCCTCCTACGAGCAGTACTTC
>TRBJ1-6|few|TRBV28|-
CASSPPQVYNSPLHF
TGTGCCAGCAGCCCCCCGCAGGTGTATAATTCACCCCTCCACTTT
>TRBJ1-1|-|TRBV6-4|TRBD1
CASSEIGQGPTFF
TGTGCCAGCAGTGAGATAGGACAGGGCCCAACTTTCTTT
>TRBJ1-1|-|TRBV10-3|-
CAISGGGGGVTEAFF
TGTGCCATCAGTGGAGGCGGAGGGGGGGTCACTGAAGCTTTCTTT
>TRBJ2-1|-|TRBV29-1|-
CSVETGEIYNEQFF
TGCAGCGTTGAGACGGGAGAAATCTACAATGAGCAGTTCTTC
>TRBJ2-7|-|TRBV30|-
CAWRGTSLGHLYEQYF
TGTGCCTGGAGGGGAACCTCCCTGGGACACCTCTACGAGCAGTACTTC
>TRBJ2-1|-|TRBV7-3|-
CASSLTARTQQFF
TGTGCCAGCAGCCTGACAGCACGTACCCAGCAGTTCTTC